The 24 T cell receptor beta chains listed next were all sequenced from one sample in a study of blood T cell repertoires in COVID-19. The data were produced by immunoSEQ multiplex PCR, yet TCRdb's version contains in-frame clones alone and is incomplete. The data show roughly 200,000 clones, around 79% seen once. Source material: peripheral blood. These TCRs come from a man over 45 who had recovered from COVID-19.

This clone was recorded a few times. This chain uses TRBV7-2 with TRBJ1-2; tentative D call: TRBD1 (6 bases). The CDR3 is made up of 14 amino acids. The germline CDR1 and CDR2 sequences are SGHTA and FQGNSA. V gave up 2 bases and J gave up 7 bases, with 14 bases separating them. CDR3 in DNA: TGTGCCAGCAGCTTAACAGGGTTAGTCGGTGGCTACACCTTC. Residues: CASSLTGLVGGYTF.

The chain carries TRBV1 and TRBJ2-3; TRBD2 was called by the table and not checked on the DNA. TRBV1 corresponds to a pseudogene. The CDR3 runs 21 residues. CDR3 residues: CTSSQSISGRAICISTDTQYF. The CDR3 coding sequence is TGCACCAGCAGCCAATCGATAAGCGGGAGGGCCATATGTATTAGCACAGATACGCAGTATTTT.

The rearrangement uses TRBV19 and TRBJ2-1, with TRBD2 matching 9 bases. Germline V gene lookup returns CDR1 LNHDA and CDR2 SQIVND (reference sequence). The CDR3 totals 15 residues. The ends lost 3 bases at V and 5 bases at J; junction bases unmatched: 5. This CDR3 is CASSMLGLADNEQFF. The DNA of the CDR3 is TGTGCCAGTAGTATGCTGGGACTAGCCGACAATGAGCAGTTCTTC.

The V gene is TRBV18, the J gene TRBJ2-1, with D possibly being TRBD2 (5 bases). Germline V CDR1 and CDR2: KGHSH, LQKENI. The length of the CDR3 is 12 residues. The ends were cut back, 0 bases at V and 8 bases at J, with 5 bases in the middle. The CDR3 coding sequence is TGTGCCAGCTCACCACCGGAGGATGAGCAGTTCTTC. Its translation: CASSPPEDEQFF. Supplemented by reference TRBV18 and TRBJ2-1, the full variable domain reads NAGVMQNPRHLVRRRGQEARLRCSPMKGHSHVYWYRQLPEEGLKFMVYLQKENIIDESGMPKERFSAEFPKEGPSILRIQQVVRGDSAAYFCASSPPEDEQFFGPGTRLTVL.

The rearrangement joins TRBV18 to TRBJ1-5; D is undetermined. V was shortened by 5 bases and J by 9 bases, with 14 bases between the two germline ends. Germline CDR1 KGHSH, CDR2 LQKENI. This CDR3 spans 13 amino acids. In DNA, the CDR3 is TGTGCCAGCTCATCTCTCAGTGATGGGCCCCAGCATTTT. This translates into CASSSLSDGPQHF.

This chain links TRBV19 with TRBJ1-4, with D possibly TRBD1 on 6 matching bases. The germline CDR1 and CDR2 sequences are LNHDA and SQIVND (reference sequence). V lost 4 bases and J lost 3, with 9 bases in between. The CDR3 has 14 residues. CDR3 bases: TGTGCCAGTAGTACACAGGGTGCTAATGAAAAACTGTTTTTT. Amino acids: CASSTQGANEKLFF.

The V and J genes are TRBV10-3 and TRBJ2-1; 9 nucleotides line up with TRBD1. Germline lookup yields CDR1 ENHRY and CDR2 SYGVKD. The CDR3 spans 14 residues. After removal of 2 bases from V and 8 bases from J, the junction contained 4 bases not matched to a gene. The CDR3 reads CAISEDRGIDEQFF. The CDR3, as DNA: TGTGCCATCAGTGAGGACAGGGGGATAGATGAGCAGTTCTTC.

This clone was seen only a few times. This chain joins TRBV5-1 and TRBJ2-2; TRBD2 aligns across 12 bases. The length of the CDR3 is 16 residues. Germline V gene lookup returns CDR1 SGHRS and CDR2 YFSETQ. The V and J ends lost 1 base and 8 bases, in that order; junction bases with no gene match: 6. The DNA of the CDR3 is TGCGCCAGCAGCTTGTCTAGCGGGAGGGCCCTAGGGGAGCTGTTTTTT. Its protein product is CASSLSSGRALGELFF.

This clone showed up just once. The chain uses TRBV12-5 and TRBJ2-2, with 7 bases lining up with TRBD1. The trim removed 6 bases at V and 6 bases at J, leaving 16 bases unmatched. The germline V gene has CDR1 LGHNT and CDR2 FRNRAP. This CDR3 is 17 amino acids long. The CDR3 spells CASGKTDRERPPGELFF. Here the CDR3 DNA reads TGTGCTAGTGGCAAAACCGACAGGGAGCGCCCACCCGGGGAGCTGTTTTTT.

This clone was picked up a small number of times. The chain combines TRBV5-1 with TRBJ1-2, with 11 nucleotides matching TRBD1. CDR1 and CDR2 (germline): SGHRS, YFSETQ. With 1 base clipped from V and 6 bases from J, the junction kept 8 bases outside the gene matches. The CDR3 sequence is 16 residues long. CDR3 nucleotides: TGCGCCAGCAGCTTGTCCGGGGACAGGGGGTTTAATGGCTACACCTTC. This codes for CASSLSGDRGFNGYTF.

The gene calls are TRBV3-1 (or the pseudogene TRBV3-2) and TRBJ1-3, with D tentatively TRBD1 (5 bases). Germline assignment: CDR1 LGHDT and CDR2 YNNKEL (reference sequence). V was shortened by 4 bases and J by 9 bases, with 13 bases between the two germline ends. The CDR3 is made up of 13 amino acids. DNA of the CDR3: TGTGCCAGCAGCCTTCAGGGTTTAGCCACCATATATTTT. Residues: CASSLQGLATIYF.

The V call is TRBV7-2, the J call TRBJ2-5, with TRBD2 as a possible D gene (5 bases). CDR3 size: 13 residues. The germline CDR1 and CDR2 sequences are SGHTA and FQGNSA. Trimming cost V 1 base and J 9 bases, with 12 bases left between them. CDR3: CASSLVGYGAQYF. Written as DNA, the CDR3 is TGTGCCAGCAGCTTAGTGGGATACGGGGCCCAGTACTTC.

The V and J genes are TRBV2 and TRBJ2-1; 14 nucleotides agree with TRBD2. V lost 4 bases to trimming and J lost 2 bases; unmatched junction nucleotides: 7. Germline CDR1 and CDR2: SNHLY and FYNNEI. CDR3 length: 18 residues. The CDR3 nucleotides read TGTGCCAGCAGTGGGATGGGACTAGCGGGAGAGGCCTACAATGAGCAGTTCTTC. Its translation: CASSGMGLAGEAYNEQFF.

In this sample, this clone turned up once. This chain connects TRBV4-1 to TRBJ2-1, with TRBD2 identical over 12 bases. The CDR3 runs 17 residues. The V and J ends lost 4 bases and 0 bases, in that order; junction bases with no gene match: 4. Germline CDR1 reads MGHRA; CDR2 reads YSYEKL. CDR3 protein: CASSLRLAGVSYNEQFF. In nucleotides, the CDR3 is TGCGCCAGCAGCCTGAGACTAGCGGGAGTCTCCTACAATGAGCAGTTCTTC.

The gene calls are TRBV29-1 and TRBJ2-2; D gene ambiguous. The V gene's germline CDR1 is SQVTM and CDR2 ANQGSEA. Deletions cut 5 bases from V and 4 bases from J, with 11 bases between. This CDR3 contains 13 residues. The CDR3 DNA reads TGCAGCGTTAGGAGAATGGGCACCGGGGAGCTGTTTTTT. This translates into CSVRRMGTGELFF.

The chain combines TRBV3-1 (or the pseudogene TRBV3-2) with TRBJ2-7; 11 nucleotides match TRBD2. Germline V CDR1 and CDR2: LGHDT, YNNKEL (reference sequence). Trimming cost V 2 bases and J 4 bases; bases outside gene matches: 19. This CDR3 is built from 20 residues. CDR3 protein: CASSQRGTGTLAGGIYEQYF. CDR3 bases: TGTGCCAGCAGCCAAAGAGGGACAGGGACATTAGCGGGAGGGATTTACGAGCAGTACTTC.

This chain's CDR3 is CAISESLDTSEAFF. CDR3 nucleotides: TGTGCCATCAGTGAGTCGCTGGACACTTCTGAAGCTTTCTTT. The chain is built from TRBV10-3 and TRBJ1-1; a weak D match, TRBD1 (5 bases). The length of the CDR3 is 14 residues. Germline-derived CDR1 and CDR2 are ENHRY and SYGVKD. Trimming removed 0 bases from V and 6 bases from J, with 11 bases in between.

The CDR3: CASSKGDYTEAFF. CDR3 DNA: TGTGCCAGCAGCAAAGGGGATTACACTGAAGCTTTCTTT. V gene TRBV12-3 or TRBV12-4 combines with J gene TRBJ1-1; D might be TRBD1 (5 bases). Trimming stripped 6 bases from V and 3 bases from J, with 11 bases between. This CDR3 is 13 amino acids long.

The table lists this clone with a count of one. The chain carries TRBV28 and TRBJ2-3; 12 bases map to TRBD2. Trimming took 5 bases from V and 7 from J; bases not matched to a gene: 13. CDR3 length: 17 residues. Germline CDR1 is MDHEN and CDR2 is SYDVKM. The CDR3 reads CASSTRTSGVASYTQYF. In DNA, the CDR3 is TGTGCCAGCAGTACCAGGACTAGCGGGGTGGCATCGTATACGCAGTATTTT.

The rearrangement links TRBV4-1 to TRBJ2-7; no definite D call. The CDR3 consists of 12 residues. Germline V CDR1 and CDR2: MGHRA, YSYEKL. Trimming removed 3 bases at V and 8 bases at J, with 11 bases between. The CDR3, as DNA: TGCGCCAGCAGCCATATCCTAAGCCAGCAGTACTTC. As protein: CASSHILSQQYF.

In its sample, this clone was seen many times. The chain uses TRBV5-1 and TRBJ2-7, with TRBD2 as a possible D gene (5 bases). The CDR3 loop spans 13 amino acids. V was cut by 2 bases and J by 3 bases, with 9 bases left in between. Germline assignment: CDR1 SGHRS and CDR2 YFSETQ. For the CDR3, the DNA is TGCGCCAGCAGCTTCCGGGGTCTCTACGAGCAGTACTTC. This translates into CASSFRGLYEQYF.

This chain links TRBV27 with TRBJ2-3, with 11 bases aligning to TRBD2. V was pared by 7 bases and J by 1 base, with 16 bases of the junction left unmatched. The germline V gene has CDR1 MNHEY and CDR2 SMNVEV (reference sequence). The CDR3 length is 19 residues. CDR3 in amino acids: CASTNPLAGASVGTDTQYF. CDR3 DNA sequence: TGTGCCAGCACCAACCCACTAGCGGGAGCTTCTGTAGGCACAGATACGCAGTATTTT.

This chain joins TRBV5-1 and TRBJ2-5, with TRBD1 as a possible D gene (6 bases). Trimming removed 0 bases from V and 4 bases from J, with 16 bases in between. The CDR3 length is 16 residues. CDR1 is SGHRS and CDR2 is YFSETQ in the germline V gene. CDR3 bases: TGCGCCAGCAGCTTGGGGGACACTAGACATGGAGAGACCCAGTACTTC. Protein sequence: CASSLGDTRHGETQYF.

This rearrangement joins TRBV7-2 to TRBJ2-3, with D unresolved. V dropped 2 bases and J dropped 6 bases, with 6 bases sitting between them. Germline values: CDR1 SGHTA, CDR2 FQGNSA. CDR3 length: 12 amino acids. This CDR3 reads CASSLMADTQYF. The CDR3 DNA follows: TGTGCCAGCAGCTTAATGGCTGATACGCAGTATTTT.